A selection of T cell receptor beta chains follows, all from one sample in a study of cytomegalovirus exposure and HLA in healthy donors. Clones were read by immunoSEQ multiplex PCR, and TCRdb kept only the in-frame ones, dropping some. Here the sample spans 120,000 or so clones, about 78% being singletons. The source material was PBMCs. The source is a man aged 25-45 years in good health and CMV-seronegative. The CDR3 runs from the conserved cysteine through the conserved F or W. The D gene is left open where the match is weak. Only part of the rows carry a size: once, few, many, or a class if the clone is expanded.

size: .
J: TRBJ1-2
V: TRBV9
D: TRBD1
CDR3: CASSVLTGDTNYGYTF
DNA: TGTGCCAGCAGCGTATTAACAGGGGATACTAACTATGGCTACACCTTC

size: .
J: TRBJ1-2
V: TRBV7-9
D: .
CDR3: CASSWDWVESLYGYTF
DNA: TGTGCCAGCAGCTGGGACTGGGTAGAGTCACTCTATGGCTACACCTTC

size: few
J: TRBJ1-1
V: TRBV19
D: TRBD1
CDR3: CASPSGTGGDKGITAFF
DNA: TGTGCCAGCCCCTCCGGGACAGGGGGCGATAAGGGTATAACAGCTTTCTTT

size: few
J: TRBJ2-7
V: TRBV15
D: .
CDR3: CATSRARLMGRAYEQYF
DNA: TGTGCCACCAGCAGAGCCCGCCTTATGGGCAGAGCCTACGAGCAGTACTTC

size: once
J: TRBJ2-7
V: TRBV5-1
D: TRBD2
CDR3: CASSRGLASYEQYF
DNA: TGCGCCAGCAGCCGAGGACTAGCTTCCTACGAGCAGTACTTC

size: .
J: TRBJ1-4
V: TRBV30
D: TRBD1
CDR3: CAWSVTGELFF
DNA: TGTGCCTGGAGTGTAACAGGGGAACTGTTTTTT

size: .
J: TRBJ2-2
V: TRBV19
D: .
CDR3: CASSTTPGELFF
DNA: TGTGCCAGTAGTACGACACCCGGGGAGCTGTTTTTT

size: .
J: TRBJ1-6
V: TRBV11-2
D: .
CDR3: CASSLIAGYLGSPLHF
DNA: TGTGCCAGCAGCTTAATTGCGGGCTACCTAGGATCACCCCTCCACTTT

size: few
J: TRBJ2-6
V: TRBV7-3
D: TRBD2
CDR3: CASSLVRTGGPPGANVLTF
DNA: TGTGCCAGCAGCTTAGTCCGGACGGGGGGGCCACCTGGGGCCAACGTCCTGACTTTC

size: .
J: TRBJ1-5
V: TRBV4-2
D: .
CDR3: CASSQNPGPAGQPQHF
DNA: TGTGCCAGCAGCCAAAACCCAGGGCCAGCTGGGCAGCCCCAGCATTTT

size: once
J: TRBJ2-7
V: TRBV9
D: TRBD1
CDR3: CASSPGDSYEQYF
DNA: TGTGCCAGCAGCCCAGGGGACAGTTACGAGCAGTACTTC

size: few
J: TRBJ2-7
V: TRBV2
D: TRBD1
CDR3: CASSDQLDRVSEQYF
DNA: TGTGCCAGCAGTGATCAATTGGACAGGGTCTCCGAGCAGTACTTC

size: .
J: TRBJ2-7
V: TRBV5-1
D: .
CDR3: CASSWATGLLYEQYF
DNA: TGCGCCAGCAGCTGGGCTACAGGGCTCCTATACGAGCAGTACTTC

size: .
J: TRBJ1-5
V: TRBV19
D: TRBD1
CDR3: CATSNTGGAVQPQHF
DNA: TGTGCCACCAGCAACACAGGGGGCGCGGTCCAGCCCCAGCATTTT

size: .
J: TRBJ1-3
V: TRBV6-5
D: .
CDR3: CASSRQSISGNTIYF
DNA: TGTGCCAGCAGTCGACAGTCGATCTCTGGAAACACCATATATTTT

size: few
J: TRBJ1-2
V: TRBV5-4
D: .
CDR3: CASSLDRTVLHGYTF
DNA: TGTGCCAGCAGCTTAGACAGGACAGTATTACATGGCTACACCTTC

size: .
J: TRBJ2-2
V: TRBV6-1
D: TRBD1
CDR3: CASSGQGARDTGELFF
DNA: TGTGCCAGCAGTGGACAGGGGGCGCGAGACACCGGGGAGCTGTTTTTT

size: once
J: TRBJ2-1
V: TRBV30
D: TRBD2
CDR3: CAWSGGANEQFF
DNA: TGTGCCTGGAGCGGGGGGGCCAATGAGCAGTTCTTC

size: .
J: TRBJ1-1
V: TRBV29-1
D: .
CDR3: CSVGGPGYTEAFF
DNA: TGCAGCGTTGGTGGCCCCGGGTACACTGAAGCTTTCTTT

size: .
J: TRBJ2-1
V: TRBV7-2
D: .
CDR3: CASSLGQNNEQFF
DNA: TGTGCCAGCAGCTTGGGACAAAACAATGAGCAGTTCTTC

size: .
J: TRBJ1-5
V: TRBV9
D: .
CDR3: CASSATDSHNQPQHF
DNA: TGTGCCAGCAGCGCGACGGACAGCCACAATCAGCCCCAGCATTTT